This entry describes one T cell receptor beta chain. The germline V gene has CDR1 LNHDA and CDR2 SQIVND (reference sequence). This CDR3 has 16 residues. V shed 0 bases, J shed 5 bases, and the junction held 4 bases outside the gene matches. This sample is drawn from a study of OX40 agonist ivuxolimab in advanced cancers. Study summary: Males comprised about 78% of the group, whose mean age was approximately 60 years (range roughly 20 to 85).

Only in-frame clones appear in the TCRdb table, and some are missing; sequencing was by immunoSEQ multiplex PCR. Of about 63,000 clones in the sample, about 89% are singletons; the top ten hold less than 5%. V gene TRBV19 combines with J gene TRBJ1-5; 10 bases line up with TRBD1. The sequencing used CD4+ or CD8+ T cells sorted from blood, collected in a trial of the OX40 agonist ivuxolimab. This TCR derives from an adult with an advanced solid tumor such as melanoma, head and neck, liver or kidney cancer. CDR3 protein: CASSIEGQGYHQPQHF. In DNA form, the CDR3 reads TGTGCCAGTAGTATAGAGGGACAGGGGTACCATCAGCCCCAGCATTTT.